Listed below are T cell receptor beta chains from one sample, sequenced in a study of blood T cells in healthy people across ages. TCRdb independently ran MiXCR on the 5' RACE reads; one entry per CDR3 protein. The sample shows 1 million or so distinct CDR3 sequences, 40% to 45% of them seen only once. The sample was blood. Every receptor here comes from a woman in her sixties or seventies in good health. CDR3s include the opening cysteine and the closing phenylalanine or tryptophan. The order of the fields is clone size, J gene, V gene, D gene, CDR3 protein, CDR3 DNA. A D gene is named only where the DNA matches it firmly. Expanded clones get a size class; other rows say once, few or many, or leave the size out.

>many|TRBJ2-7|TRBV9|TRBD2
CASSVGGGAPYEQYF
TGTGCCAGCAGCGTAGGCGGGGGAGCCCCCTACGAGCAGTACTTC
>.|TRBJ1-2|TRBV28|TRBD1
CASRYIQGTFYGYTF
TGTGCCAGCAGATACATACAGGGGACATTCTATGGCTACACCTTC
>few|TRBJ2-5|TRBV5-6|TRBD2
CASSLVGLADLWEETQYF
TGTGCCAGCAGCTTGGTTGGACTAGCGGACCTATGGGAAGAGACCCAGTACTTC
>few|TRBJ2-3|TRBV20-1|.
CSARWSRAGTDTQYF
TGCAGTGCTAGATGGAGCCGAGCGGGCACAGATACGCAGTATTTT
>few|TRBJ2-1|TRBV14|TRBD2
CASSQEVAGAYNEQFF
TGTGCCAGCAGCCAAGAGGTAGCGGGGGCTTACAATGAGCAGTTCTTC
>many|TRBJ2-3|TRBV14|.
CASSQDVADTQYF
TGTGCCAGCAGCCAAGATGTGGCCGATACGCAGTATTTT
>.|TRBJ2-7|TRBV20-1|TRBD2
CSARVLAGRYEQYF
TGCAGTGCTAGAGTCCTAGCGGGACGGTACGAGCAGTACTTC
>.|TRBJ2-1|TRBV20-1|TRBD1
CSAKISGTGYNEQFF
TGCAGTGCTAAAATCTCCGGGACAGGTTACAATGAGCAGTTCTTC
>.|TRBJ1-5|TRBV20-1|TRBD1
CSARGRGRWDNQPQHF
TGCAGTGCTAGGGGCAGGGGGCGATGGGACAATCAGCCCCAGCATTTT
>few|TRBJ2-7|TRBV5-6|TRBD1
CASSSRTGRPYEQYF
TGTGCCAGCAGCAGCCGGACAGGTCGGCCCTACGAGCAGTACTTC
>.|TRBJ1-2|TRBV25-1|TRBD1
CASTAGQGANYGYTF
TGTGCCAGCACAGCCGGACAGGGGGCTAACTATGGCTACACCTTC
>.|TRBJ2-5|TRBV7-6|.
CASSSFGGRETQYF
TGTGCCAGCAGCTCATTCGGGGGGCGGGAGACCCAGTACTTC
>.|TRBJ2-4|TRBV28|.
CASSLGVGRGRAKNIQYF
TGTGCCAGCAGTTTGGGGGTCGGGAGAGGTAGGGCCAAAAACATTCAGTACTTC
>few|TRBJ2-7|TRBV20-1|.
CSAITSRARGREQYF
TGCAGTGCCATTACCTCGAGGGCCAGGGGGAGGGAGCAGTACTTC
>.|TRBJ2-5|TRBV6-1|TRBD1
CASSKAGGAETQYF
TGTGCCAGCAGTAAAGCAGGGGGCGCGGAGACCCAGTACTTC